The rows below give T cell receptor beta chains drawn from one sample of a study of control samples from healthy donors and cancer patients. Sequencing used immunoSEQ multiplex PCR; TCRdb keeps in-frame clones, though not all of them. The sample has about 89,000 clones; over 75% are singletons. The specimen sequenced was blood. The receptors were gathered from a woman in her thirties or forties in good health. Each CDR3 is given with its conserved first and last residue. D genes are given only for firm matches. Clone sizes are given selectively: once, few, many, or a class where the clone is expanded.

size	V	J	D	CDR3	DNA
NA	TRBV7-2	TRBJ2-3	TRBD2	CASSYGLAGRAGTDTQYF	TGTGCCAGCAGTTATGGACTAGCGGGGAGGGCTGGAACAGATACGCAGTATTTT
NA	TRBV4-3	TRBJ1-1	NA	CASSQTEGQTEAFF	TGCGCCAGCAGCCAAACCGAGGGACAAACTGAAGCTTTCTTT
NA	TRBV30	TRBJ1-1	TRBD1	CAWSTWEGARTEAFF	TGTGCCTGGAGTACCTGGGAGGGGGCGAGAACTGAAGCTTTCTTT
NA	TRBV12-3/TRBV12-4	TRBJ1-5	NA	CASSWDGYQPQHF	TGTGCCAGCAGTTGGGACGGTTATCAGCCCCAGCATTTT
NA	TRBV19	TRBJ1-6	TRBD1	CASSLRPGQMNSPLHF	TGTGCCAGTAGCCTCCGCCCGGGACAGATGAATTCACCCCTCCACTTT
NA	TRBV19	TRBJ1-5	NA	CASSRGIGSNNQPQHF	TGTGCCAGTAGTCGGGGAATTGGCAGTAACAATCAGCCCCAGCATTTT
NA	TRBV6-5	TRBJ1-2	TRBD1	CASTLGQGALGYTF	TGTGCCAGCACCTTGGGACAGGGGGCTCTAGGCTACACCTTC
NA	TRBV24-1	TRBJ2-2	NA	CATSDHWTATGELFF	TGTGCCACCAGTGATCATTGGACGGCCACCGGGGAGCTGTTTTTT
NA	TRBV5-1	TRBJ1-2	TRBD1	CASSEPGQGYGYTF	TGCGCCAGCAGCGAACCGGGACAGGGCTATGGCTACACCTTC
NA	TRBV7-8	TRBJ1-2	TRBD1	CASSPPLGQGNYGYTF	TGTGCCAGCAGCCCACCCCTAGGACAGGGGAACTATGGCTACACCTTC
NA	TRBV7-2	TRBJ1-2	NA	CASSLWGTNYGYTF	TGTGCCAGCAGCTTATGGGGGACTAACTATGGCTACACCTTC
once	TRBV15	TRBJ1-4	NA	CATSNRGEPEKLFF	TGTGCCACCAGCAACCGGGGCGAGCCCGAAAAACTGTTTTTT
NA	TRBV29-1	TRBJ1-1	NA	CSVGWGDTEAFF	TGCAGCGTTGGGTGGGGTGACACTGAAGCTTTCTTT
NA	TRBV2	TRBJ1-2	TRBD1	CASSEGWTGGSGYTF	TGTGCCAGCAGTGAAGGTTGGACAGGGGGTTCTGGCTACACCTTC
NA	TRBV5-5	TRBJ1-5	NA	CASSFFIDGNQPQHF	TGTGCCAGCAGCTTTTTTATTGACGGCAATCAGCCCCAGCATTTT
NA	TRBV19	TRBJ1-6	NA	CASSTERASPLHF	TGTGCCAGTAGTACGGAGCGTGCGTCACCCCTCCACTTT
once	TRBV19	TRBJ2-3	NA	CASTSYLYPGADTQYF	TGTGCCAGTACCTCTTACCTATACCCCGGAGCAGATACGCAGTATTTT
NA	TRBV9	TRBJ1-2	TRBD1	CASSPFPGQGATNYGYTF	TGTGCCAGCAGCCCCTTTCCGGGACAGGGCGCGACTAACTATGGCTACACCTTC
NA	TRBV3-1/TRBV3-2	TRBJ1-5	TRBD1	CASSQKGAQPQHF	TGTGCCAGCAGCCAAAAGGGGGCGCAGCCCCAGCATTTT
NA	TRBV4-1	TRBJ1-4	TRBD1	CASSQDPPRGTESEKLFF	TGCGCCAGCAGCCAAGACCCCCCGAGAGGGACAGAGAGTGAAAAACTGTTTTTT
NA	TRBV3-1/TRBV3-2	TRBJ1-2	NA	CASSQDQGYSGYTF	TGTGCCAGCAGCCAAGATCAGGGTTATAGCGGCTACACCTTC
NA	TRBV24-1	TRBJ1-2	NA	CATRDGRSYGYTF	TGTGCCACCAGGGATGGACGAAGCTATGGCTACACCTTC
NA	TRBV3-1/TRBV3-2	TRBJ1-1	NA	CASTMGGNTEAFF	TGTGCCAGCACCATGGGGGGGAACACTGAAGCTTTCTTT
NA	TRBV9	TRBJ2-5	TRBD1	CASSGTGNRQETQYF	TGTGCCAGCAGCGGGACAGGGAACCGCCAAGAGACCCAGTACTTC
NA	TRBV19	TRBJ1-5	NA	CASSIQGKGGQPQHF	TGTGCCAGTAGTATACAGGGTAAGGGGGGTCAGCCCCAGCATTTT
NA	TRBV9	TRBJ2-1	NA	CASSVDEGVPYNEQFF	TGTGCCAGCAGCGTAGATGAGGGAGTCCCCTACAATGAGCAGTTCTTC
NA	TRBV9	TRBJ1-3	NA	CASSAMEGNTGNTIYF	TGTGCCAGCAGCGCAATGGAGGGTAACACTGGAAACACCATATATTTT
NA	TRBV24-1	TRBJ1-1	NA	CATSDLEGADTEAFF	TGTGCCACCAGTGATTTGGAAGGGGCGGACACTGAAGCTTTCTTT